These T cell receptor beta chains were read from a single sample in a study of lymphopenia after photon versus proton radiotherapy. Sequenced by immunoSEQ multiplex PCR; TCRdb stores in-frame clones only, minus some. The table includes some 25,000 clones, approximately 85% detected once. Sample: peripheral blood, taken from a patient treated with photon-based radiotherapy. These receptors were collected from a man aged 30 to 45 with gastric cancer. Both conserved end residues are trimmed from each CDR3. The order of the fields is CDR3 length, J gene, V gene, CDR3 protein.

len: 16; j_gene: TRBJ1-6; v_gene: TRBV5-4; CDR3aa: ASSQESFGQGLGSPLH
len: 13; j_gene: TRBJ1-2; v_gene: TRBV7-3; CDR3aa: ASSPEAGDPLGYT
len: 9; j_gene: TRBJ1-2; v_gene: TRBV6-1; CDR3aa: ASSYKGSYT
len: 15; j_gene: TRBJ2-5; v_gene: TRBV11-1; CDR3aa: ASSAGTSGIRAETQY
len: 12; j_gene: TRBJ2-3; v_gene: TRBV6-4; CDR3aa: ASSPGHETDTQY
len: 12; j_gene: TRBJ2-7; v_gene: TRBV19; CDR3aa: ASSGGQGLYEQY
len: 10; j_gene: TRBJ1-5; v_gene: TRBV29-1; CDR3aa: SVGKGDQPQH
len: 12; j_gene: TRBJ2-3; v_gene: TRBV2; CDR3aa: ASSRDLGFDTQY
len: 11; j_gene: TRBJ1-1; v_gene: TRBV9; CDR3aa: ASSVTGTDEAF
len: 15; j_gene: TRBJ2-3; v_gene: TRBV21-1; CDR3aa: ASRVGLAGVGTDTQY